Following are 24 T cell receptor beta chains from one sample sequenced in a study of cytomegalovirus exposure and HLA in healthy donors. The PCR used 60 Vbeta and 13 Jbeta primers. Profiled with immunoSEQ multiplex PCR; TCRdb holds only in-frame clones, not every one. The sample consists of approximately 110,000 clones, around 72% of them appearing once. Sequenced sample: PBMCs. The receptors shown here come from a young man in good health and CMV-seronegative.

In its sample, this clone was seen once. The CDR3 DNA is TGTGCCAGCTCACGGGACAGGGTCAGCGAGCAGTACTTC. It translates to CASSRDRVSEQYF. V is TRBV18 and J is TRBJ2-7; 9 bases fit TRBD1. CDR3 length equals 13 residues. J was trimmed by 6 bases and V by 4 bases; bases with no gene match: 4. Germline V gene data show CDR1 as KGHSH and CDR2 as LQKENI.

CDR3 coding DNA: TGTGCCAGCAGCTTAGTGGGACAGGGGGGAATGAACACTGAAGCTTTCTTT. It translates to CASSLVGQGGMNTEAFF. The chain links TRBV7-2 to TRBJ1-1; 11 nucleotides agree with TRBD1. Trimming cost V 1 base and J 0 bases; bases outside gene matches: 4. Germline V gene lookup returns CDR1 SGHTA and CDR2 FQGNSA. The CDR3 has 17 residues.

CDR3 sequence: CASSREVGEQFF. CDR3 coding DNA: TGTGCCAGCAGCCGGGAGGTCGGTGAGCAGTTCTTC. The chain uses TRBV2 and TRBJ2-1, with 7 bases lining up with TRBD2. This CDR3 comprises 12 residues. Trimming removed 6 bases from V and 9 bases from J; junction bases left unmatched: 5. Germline V gene sequence: CDR1 SNHLY, CDR2 FYNNEI.

Concerning this clone itself: Relative to the germline gene, one junction end is altered; a read error may explain this. The V and J genes are TRBV7-9 and TRBJ2-1, with 7 bases that match TRBD1. Germline V CDR1 and CDR2: SEHNR, FQNEAQ (reference sequence). The CDR3 sequence is 10 residues long. The CDR3 loop reads CASSSGTDIF. The CDR3 coding sequence is TGTGCCAGCAGCTCCGGGACAGACATCTTC.

This clone was recorded once. This chain joins TRBV7-3 and TRBJ2-3; D gene uncertain. Trimming removed 0 bases at V and 0 bases at J, with 4 bases between. CDR1 and CDR2 from the germline V gene are SGHTA and FQGTGA. This CDR3 has 14 residues. CDR3 in amino acids: CASSLTASTDTQYF. DNA for the CDR3: TGTGCCAGCAGCTTAACGGCTAGCACAGATACGCAGTATTTT. Using reference TRBV7-3 and TRBJ2-3 for the parts outside the CDR3, the full variable domain is GAGVSQTPSNKVTEKGKYVELRCDPISGHTALYWYRQSLGQGPEFLIYFQGTGAADDSGLPNDRFFAVRPEGSVSTLKIQRTERGDSAVYLCASSLTASTDTQYFGPGTRLTVL.

The rearrangement uses TRBV30 and TRBJ1-1; TRBD1 matches at 9 bases. This CDR3 comprises 14 residues. Germline-derived CDR1 and CDR2 are GTSNPN and SVGIG (reference sequence). V lost 2 bases to trimming and J lost 11 bases; unmatched junction nucleotides: 12. The CDR3 loop is CAWSSPGQGITAFF. CDR3 nucleotides: TGTGCCTGGAGTTCACCGGGACAGGGAATAACGGCTTTCTTT.

J is TRBJ2-3 and V is TRBV7-9, with D perhaps TRBD1 (5 bases). There are 14 residues in the CDR3. Trimming pared 5 bases from V and 2 bases from J, leaving 11 bases between. Germline V gives CDR1 SEHNR, CDR2 FQNEAQ (reference sequence). The CDR3 sequence: CASSRQGNTDTQYF. In DNA, the CDR3 is TGTGCCAGCAGCCGGCAGGGAAACACAGATACGCAGTATTTT.

The chain links TRBV4-1 to TRBJ1-5, with 9 bases lining up with TRBD1. This CDR3 is built from 16 residues. The V gene end was trimmed by 0 bases and the J gene end by 5 bases; junction bases not matched to a gene: 5. Looked up from germline, CDR1 is MGHRA and CDR2 is YSYEKL. The CDR3 bases are TGCGCCAGCAGCCAAGAGGGAGGACAGGGGTATCAGCCCCAGCATTTT. It is translated as CASSQEGGQGYQPQHF.

CDR3 loop: CASSRGDSSYEQYF. In DNA form, the CDR3 reads TGTGCCAGCAGCCGGGGGGACTCCTCCTACGAGCAGTACTTC. The chain has TRBV7-3 and TRBJ2-7; the match to TRBD2 covers 7 bases. This CDR3 region has 14 residues. Trimming took 5 bases from V and 0 from J; bases not matched to a gene: 4. Germline CDR1 is SGHTA and CDR2 is FQGTGA. Full variable domain (missing parts from reference TRBV7-3 and TRBJ2-7): GAGVSQTPSNKVTEKGKYVELRCDPISGHTALYWYRQSLGQGPEFLIYFQGTGAADDSGLPNDRFFAVRPEGSVSTLKIQRTERGDSAVYLCASSRGDSSYEQYFGPGTRLTVT.

This clone was detected once. The chain employs TRBV27 and TRBJ1-5, with unresolved D. The length of the CDR3 is 13 residues. The ends were cut back, 2 bases at V and 7 bases at J, with 9 bases in the middle. Per the germline V gene, CDR1 is MNHEY and CDR2 is SMNVEV (reference sequence). The CDR3: CASSLVEGQPQHF. DNA for the CDR3: TGTGCCAGCAGTTTAGTTGAGGGACAGCCCCAGCATTTT.

The chain has TRBV30 and TRBJ1-1, with D tentatively TRBD1 (5 bases). Germline-derived CDR1 and CDR2 are GTSNPN and SVGIG (reference sequence). The CDR3 covers 10 residues. Trimming removed 4 bases from V and 10 bases from J, with 10 bases in between. This CDR3 is CAWIAGGAFF. In DNA form, the CDR3 reads TGTGCCTGGATCGCCGGGGGAGCTTTCTTT.

The J gene is TRBJ2-1, the V gene TRBV5-1; D is possibly TRBD2 (6 bases). The CDR3 covers 17 residues. Germline-derived CDR1 and CDR2 are SGHRS and YFSETQ. The V end lost 0 bases, the J end lost 6 bases, and 19 bases lay between the germline ends. CDR3 in amino acids: CASSLALRDGRSNEQFF. CDR3 in DNA: TGCGCCAGCAGCTTGGCTTTGCGGGACGGGCGGAGCAATGAGCAGTTCTTC.

The V call is TRBV5-1, the J call TRBJ2-1, with 8 bases that match TRBD1. The length of the CDR3 is 16 residues. Germline V gives CDR1 SGHRS, CDR2 YFSETQ. With 0 bases clipped from V and 0 bases from J, the junction kept 2 bases outside the gene matches. DNA of the CDR3: TGCGCCAGCAGCTTGGGACAGGGGAGCTCCTACAATGAGCAGTTCTTC. This gives the protein CASSLGQGSSYNEQFF. The variable domain in full, completed from reference TRBV5-1 and TRBJ2-1, reads KAGVTQTPRYLIKTRGQQVTLSCSPISGHRSVSWYQQTPGQGLQFLFEYFSETQRNKGNFPGRFSGRQFSNSRSEMNVSTLELGDSALYLCASSLGQGSSYNEQFFGPGTRLTVL.

Here the CDR3 reads CASSGGDRHSTNTGELFF. CDR3 nucleotide sequence: TGCGCCAGCAGCGGGGGGGACAGGCACTCTACGAACACCGGGGAGCTGTTTTTT. The J gene is TRBJ2-2, the V gene TRBV5-1; D is perhaps TRBD1 (8 bases). Germline values: CDR1 SGHRS, CDR2 YFSETQ. V lost 4 bases and J 0 bases, leaving 19 bases between the germline ends. The CDR3 runs to 18 residues.

The chain couples TRBV19 to TRBJ1-1, with D perhaps TRBD1 (6 bases). Trimming took off 2 bases at V and 5 bases at J, with 9 bases between the two ends. Germline lookup yields CDR1 LNHDA and CDR2 SQIVND (reference sequence). This CDR3 has 13 residues. CDR3 coding DNA: TGTGCCAGTAGTATATGGGGGCCGACTGAAGCTTTCTTT. Translated, it gives CASSIWGPTEAFF. The full variable domain, its missing parts supplied by reference TRBV19 and TRBJ1-1, is DGGITQSPKYLFRKEGQNVTLSCEQNLNHDAMYWYRQDPGQGLRLIYYSQIVNDFQKGDIAEGYSVSREKKESFPLTVTSAQKNPTAFYLCASSIWGPTEAFFGQGTRLTVV.

This clone was observed once. The chain has TRBV5-4 and TRBJ2-3; possibly TRBD2 for D (5 bases). This CDR3 region has 17 residues. Trimming took 0 bases from V and 6 from J, leaving 20 bases between them. Germline CDR1 SGHNT, CDR2 YYREEE (reference sequence). CDR3 sequence (DNA): TGTGCCAGCAGCTTGGGGGGAATAGGAGGCTCCACGGATACGCAGTATTTT. Its protein product is CASSLGGIGGSTDTQYF. The whole variable domain, remainder taken from reference TRBV5-4 and TRBJ2-3, is ETGVTQSPTHLIKTRGQQVTLRCSSQSGHNTVSWYQQALGQGPQFIFQYYREEENGRGNFPPRFSGLQFPNYSSELNVNALELDDSALYLCASSLGGIGGSTDTQYFGPGTRLTVL.

This chain links TRBV4-1 with TRBJ2-7; tentative D call: TRBD2 (5 bases). Germline CDR1 and CDR2: MGHRA and YSYEKL. This CDR3 is built from 15 residues. Deletions cut 1 base from V and 4 bases from J, with 14 bases between. The CDR3 DNA follows: TGCGCCAGCAGCCAAGTTCCCGGAGGCATATACGAGCAGTACTTC. This translates into CASSQVPGGIYEQYF.

The V call is TRBV27, the J call TRBJ2-7, with D tentatively TRBD1 (5 bases). From germline, CDR1 is MNHEY and CDR2 SMNVEV (reference sequence). This CDR3 is 14 amino acids long. V was clipped by 3 bases and J by 0 bases, with 9 bases between them. CDR3 loop: CASSFLDNSYEQYF. In DNA, the CDR3 is TGTGCCAGCAGTTTCTTGGACAACTCCTACGAGCAGTACTTC.

J is TRBJ2-5 and V is TRBV7-9; D gene unclear. Trimming pared 0 bases from V and 7 bases from J, leaving 9 bases between. Germline-derived CDR1 and CDR2 are SEHNR and FQNEAQ (reference sequence). The CDR3 is made up of 13 amino acids. Written as DNA, the CDR3 is TGTGCCAGCAGCTTAGCTCTAGGATCGACCCAGTACTTC. Residues: CASSLALGSTQYF.

The chain uses TRBV6-6 and TRBJ2-3; a possible D gene is TRBD1 (5 bases). Germline CDR1 and CDR2: MNHNY and SVGAGI (reference sequence). The V end lost 7 bases, the J end lost 6 bases, and 11 bases lay between the germline ends. The CDR3 runs 12 residues. CDR3 residues: CASINSGDTQYF. CDR3 in DNA: TGTGCCAGCATCAATTCAGGGGATACGCAGTATTTT.

The V gene is TRBV2, the J gene TRBJ1-4; D is unclear. V lost 4 bases and J lost 7, with 13 bases in between. CDR3 length: 14 amino acids. Germline loops: CDR1 SNHLY, CDR2 FYNNEI. The CDR3 reads CASSGESSREKLFF. CDR3 bases: TGTGCCAGCAGTGGCGAATCGTCACGTGAAAAACTGTTTTTT.

This clone was seen only a few times. CDR3 nucleotides: TGCGCCAGCAGTCCAGGGGTGACTGAAGCTTTCTTT. Translated: CASSPGVTEAFF. The chain employs TRBV5-1 and TRBJ1-1, with D perhaps TRBD1 (6 bases). Trimming removed 5 bases from V and 5 bases from J, with 10 bases in between. Germline V lookup: CDR1 SGHRS, CDR2 YFSETQ. The CDR3 consists of 12 residues.

The chain's CDR3 is CASSPRTSSAYEQYF. CDR3 sequence (DNA): TGTGCCAGCAGCCCCCGGACTAGCTCTGCCTACGAGCAGTACTTC. The genes are TRBV9 and TRBJ2-7; 8 bases are a match to TRBD2. CDR3 length: 15 amino acids. With V trimmed by 4 bases and J by 2 bases, 8 bases remained unmatched. The germline V gene has CDR1 SGDLS and CDR2 YYNGEE.

The gene calls are TRBV2 and TRBJ1-2; the match to TRBD1 covers 9 bases. The germline gives CDR1 SNHLY, CDR2 FYNNEI. With 8 bases clipped from V and 7 bases from J, the junction kept 11 bases outside the gene matches. The CDR3 consists of 14 residues. The DNA for the CDR3 is TGTGCCAGCGCCTCTGGGACAGGGAAATCTGGCTACACCTTC. Residues: CASASGTGKSGYTF.